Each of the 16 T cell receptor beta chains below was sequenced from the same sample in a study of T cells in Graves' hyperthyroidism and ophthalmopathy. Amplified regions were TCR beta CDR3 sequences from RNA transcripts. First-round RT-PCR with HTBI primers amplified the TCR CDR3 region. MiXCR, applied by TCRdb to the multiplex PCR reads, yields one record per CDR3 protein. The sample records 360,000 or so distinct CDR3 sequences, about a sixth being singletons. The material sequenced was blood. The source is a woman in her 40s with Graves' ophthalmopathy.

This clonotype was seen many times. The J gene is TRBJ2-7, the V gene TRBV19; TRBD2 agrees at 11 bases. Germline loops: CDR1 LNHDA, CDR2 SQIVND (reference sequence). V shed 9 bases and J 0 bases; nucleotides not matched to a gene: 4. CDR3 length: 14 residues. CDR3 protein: CASRTSGSSYEQYF. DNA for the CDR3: TGTGCCAGCAGAACTAGCGGGAGCTCCTACGAGCAGTACTTC. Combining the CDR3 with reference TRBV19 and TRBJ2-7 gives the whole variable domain DGGITQSPKYLFRKEGQNVTLSCEQNLNHDAMYWYRQDPGQGLRLIYYSQIVNDFQKGDIAEGYSVSREKKESFPLTVTSAQKNPTAFYLCASRTSGSSYEQYFGPGTRLTVT.

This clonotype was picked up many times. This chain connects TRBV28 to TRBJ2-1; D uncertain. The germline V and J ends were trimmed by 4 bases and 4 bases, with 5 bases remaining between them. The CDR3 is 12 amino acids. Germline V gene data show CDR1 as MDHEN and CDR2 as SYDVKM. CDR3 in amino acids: CASSYSYNEQFF. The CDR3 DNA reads TGTGCCAGCAGTTACAGTTACAATGAGCAGTTCTTC.

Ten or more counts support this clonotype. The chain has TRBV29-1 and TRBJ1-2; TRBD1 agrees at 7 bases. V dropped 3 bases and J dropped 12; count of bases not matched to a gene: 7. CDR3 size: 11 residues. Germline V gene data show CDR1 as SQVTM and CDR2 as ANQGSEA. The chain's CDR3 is CSVERDRENTF. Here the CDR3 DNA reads TGCAGCGTTGAGCGAGACAGGGAGAACACCTTC. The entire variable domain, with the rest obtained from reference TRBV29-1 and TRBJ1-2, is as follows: SAVISQKPSRDICQRGTSLTIQCQVDSQVTMMFWYRQQPGQSLTLIATANQGSEATYESGFVIDKFPISRPNLTFSTLTVSNMSPEDSSIYLCSVERDRENTFGSGTRLTVV.

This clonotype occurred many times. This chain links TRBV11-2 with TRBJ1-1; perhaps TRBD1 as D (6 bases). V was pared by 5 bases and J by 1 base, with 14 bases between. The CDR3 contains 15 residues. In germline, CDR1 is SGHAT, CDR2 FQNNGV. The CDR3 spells CASSDGQLWNTEAFF. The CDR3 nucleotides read TGTGCCAGCAGCGACGGACAGCTATGGAACACTGAAGCTTTCTTT.

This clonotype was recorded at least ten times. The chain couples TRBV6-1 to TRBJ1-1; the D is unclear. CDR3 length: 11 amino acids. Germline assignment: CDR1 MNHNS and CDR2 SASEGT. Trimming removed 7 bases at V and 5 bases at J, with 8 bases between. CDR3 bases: TGTGCCAGCAAACGGGGAACTGAAGCTTTCTTT. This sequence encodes CASKRGTEAFF.

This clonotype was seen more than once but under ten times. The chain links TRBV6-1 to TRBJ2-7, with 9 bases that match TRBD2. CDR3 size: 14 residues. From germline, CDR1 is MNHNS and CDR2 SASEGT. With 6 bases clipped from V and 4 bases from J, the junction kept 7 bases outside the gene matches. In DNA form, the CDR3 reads TGTGCCAGCAGCACCGGGACTAGCACGTACGAGCAGTACTTC. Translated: CASSTGTSTYEQYF.

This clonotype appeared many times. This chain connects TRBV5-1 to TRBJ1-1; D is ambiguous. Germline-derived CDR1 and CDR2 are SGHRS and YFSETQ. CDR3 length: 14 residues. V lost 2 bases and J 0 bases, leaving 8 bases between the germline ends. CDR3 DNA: TGCGCCAGCAGCTTTAGTACGGTGAACACTGAAGCTTTCTTT. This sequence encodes CASSFSTVNTEAFF.

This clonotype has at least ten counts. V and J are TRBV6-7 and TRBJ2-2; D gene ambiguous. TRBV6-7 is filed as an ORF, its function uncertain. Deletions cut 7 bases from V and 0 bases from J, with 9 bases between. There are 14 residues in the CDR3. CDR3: CASTSGPNTGELFF. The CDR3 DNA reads TGTGCCAGCACTTCCGGCCCGAACACCGGGGAGCTGTTTTTT.

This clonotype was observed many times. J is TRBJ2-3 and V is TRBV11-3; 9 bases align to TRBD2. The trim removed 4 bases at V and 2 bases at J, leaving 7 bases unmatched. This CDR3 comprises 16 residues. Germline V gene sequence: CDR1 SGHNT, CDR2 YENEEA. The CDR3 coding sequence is TGTGCCAGCAGCTCCTCGACTAGCGGTCTCACAGATACGCAGTATTTT. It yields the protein CASSSSTSGLTDTQYF.

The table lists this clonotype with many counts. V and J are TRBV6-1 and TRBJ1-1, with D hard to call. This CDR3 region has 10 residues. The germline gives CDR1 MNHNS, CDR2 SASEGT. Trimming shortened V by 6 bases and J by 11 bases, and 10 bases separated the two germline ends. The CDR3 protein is CASSSGGAFF. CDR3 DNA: TGTGCCAGCAGCTCCGGTGGGGCTTTCTTT.

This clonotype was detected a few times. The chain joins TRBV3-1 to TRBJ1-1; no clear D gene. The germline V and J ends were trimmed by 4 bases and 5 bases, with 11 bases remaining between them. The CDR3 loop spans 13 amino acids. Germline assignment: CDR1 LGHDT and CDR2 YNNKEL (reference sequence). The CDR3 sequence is CASSLDISTEAFF. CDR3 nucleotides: TGTGCCAGCAGCCTCGACATTTCAACTGAAGCTTTCTTT.

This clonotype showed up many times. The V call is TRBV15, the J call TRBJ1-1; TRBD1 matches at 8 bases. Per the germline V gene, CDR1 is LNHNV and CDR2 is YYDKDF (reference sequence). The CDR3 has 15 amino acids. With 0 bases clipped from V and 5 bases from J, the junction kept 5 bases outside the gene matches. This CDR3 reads CATSRDRGLGTEAFF. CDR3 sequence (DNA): TGTGCCACCAGCAGAGACAGGGGGCTAGGGACTGAAGCTTTCTTT.

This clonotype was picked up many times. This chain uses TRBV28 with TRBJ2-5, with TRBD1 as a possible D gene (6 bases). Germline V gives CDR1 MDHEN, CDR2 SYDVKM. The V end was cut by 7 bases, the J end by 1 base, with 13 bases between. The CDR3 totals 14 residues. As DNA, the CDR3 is TGTGCCAGCAACCCTCTGGGGGCCCAAGAGACCCAGTACTTC. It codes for CASNPLGAQETQYF.

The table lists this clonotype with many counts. In DNA form, the CDR3 reads TGTGCCAGCAGTAGACAGGGGCGGGAGCAGTACTTC. Translating gives CASSRQGREQYF. The rearrangement uses TRBV28 and TRBJ2-7, with 8 nucleotides matching TRBD1. V shed 5 bases and J 7 bases; nucleotides not matched to a gene: 4. This CDR3 region has 12 residues. The germline gives CDR1 MDHEN, CDR2 SYDVKM.

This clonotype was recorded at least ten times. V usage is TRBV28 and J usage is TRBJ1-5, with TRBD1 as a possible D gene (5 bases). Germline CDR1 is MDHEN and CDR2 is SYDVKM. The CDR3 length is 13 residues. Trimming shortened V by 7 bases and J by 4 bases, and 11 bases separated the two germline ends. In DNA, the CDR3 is TGTGCCAGCAACAAAGCAGGGAATCAGCCCCAGCATTTT. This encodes CASNKAGNQPQHF.

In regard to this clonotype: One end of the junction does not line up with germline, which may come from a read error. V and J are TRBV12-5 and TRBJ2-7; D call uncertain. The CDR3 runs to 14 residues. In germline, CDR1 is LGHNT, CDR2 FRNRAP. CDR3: CASGVIALSYEQSF. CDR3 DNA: TGTGCTAGTGGCGTGATAGCCTTATCCTACGAGCAGTCCTTC.